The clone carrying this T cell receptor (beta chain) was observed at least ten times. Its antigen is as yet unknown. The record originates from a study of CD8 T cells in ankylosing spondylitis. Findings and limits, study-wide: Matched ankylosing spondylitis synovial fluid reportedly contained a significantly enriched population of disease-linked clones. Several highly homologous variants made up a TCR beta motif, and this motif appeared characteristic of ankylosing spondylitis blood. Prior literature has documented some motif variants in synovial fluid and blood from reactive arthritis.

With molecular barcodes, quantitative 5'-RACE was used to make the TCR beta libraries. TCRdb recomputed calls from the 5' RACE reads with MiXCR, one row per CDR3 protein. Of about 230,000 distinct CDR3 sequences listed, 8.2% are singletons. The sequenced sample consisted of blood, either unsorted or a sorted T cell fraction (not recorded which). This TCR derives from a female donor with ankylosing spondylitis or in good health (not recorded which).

The CDR3 is CAISESGNNEKLFF. Written as DNA, the CDR3 is TGTGCCATCAGTGAATCAGGGAATAATGAAAAACTGTTTTTT. The rearrangement links TRBV10-3 to TRBJ1-4; possible D gene TRBD1, 5 bases. Germline V gene data show CDR1 as ENHRY and CDR2 as SYGVKD. The germline V and J ends were trimmed by 3 bases and 4 bases, with 9 bases remaining between them. CDR3 size: 14 residues.